The 27 T cell receptor beta chains listed next were all sequenced from one sample in a study of T cells in Graves' hyperthyroidism and ophthalmopathy. Regions amplified from RNA transcripts were the TCR beta CDR3 regions. The HTBI primer set served for first-round RT-PCR of the TCR CDR3. TCRdb processed the multiplex PCR reads anew with MiXCR; each CDR3 protein has one entry. This sample has fewer than 350,000 distinct CDR3 sequences, with 18% found just once. Specimen: blood. These receptors all stem from a woman aged 45-65 years with Graves' hyperthyroidism.

The gene calls are TRBV6-1 and TRBJ2-3; the D gene is possibly TRBD2 (6 bases). The CDR3 consists of 18 residues. The germline CDR1 and CDR2 sequences are MNHNS and SASEGT. Trimming cost V 5 bases and J 5 bases, with 26 bases left between them. The CDR3 DNA sequence: TGTGCCAGCAGTACGCGGGGACTCCCCGTTCACCTTGTAGATACGCAGTATTTT. It codes for CASSTRGLPVHLVDTQYF.

This clonotype was seen repeatedly, ten times or more. The chain links TRBV2 to TRBJ1-5; possible D gene TRBD1, 5 bases. The germline V gene has CDR1 SNHLY and CDR2 FYNNEI. V was clipped by 5 bases and J by 8 bases, with 16 bases between them. This CDR3 has 14 amino acids. The CDR3 sequence is CASSQDLREEPQHF. CDR3 coding DNA: TGTGCCAGCAGTCAGGACCTCAGGGAGGAGCCCCAGCATTTT.

The chain employs TRBV11-2 and TRBJ2-1, with 10 bases identical to TRBD2. Trimming removed 4 bases from V and 9 bases from J; junction bases left unmatched: 9. The germline V gene encodes CDR1 SGHAT and CDR2 FQNNGV. The CDR3 is made up of 15 amino acids. The CDR3 loop reads CASSSPLAGYLEQFF. The CDR3 coding sequence is TGTGCCAGCAGCTCTCCACTAGCGGGATATCTTGAGCAGTTCTTC.

The V and J genes are TRBV15 and TRBJ1-3; 8 bases match TRBD1. CDR1 is LNHNV and CDR2 is YYDKDF in the germline V gene (reference sequence). V lost 5 bases and J lost 4; bases outside the gene matches: 7. CDR3 length: 15 amino acids. CDR3 coding DNA: TGTGCCACCAGCGCAACGGGACAGGCCGGAAACACCATATATTTT. Translating gives CATSATGQAGNTIYF.

This clonotype appeared a few times. This chain uses TRBV7-9 with TRBJ1-4; tentatively, D is TRBD1 (6 bases). Germline CDR1 reads SEHNR; CDR2 reads FQNEAQ (reference sequence). V was shortened by 0 bases and J by 0 bases, with 14 bases between the two germline ends. This CDR3 is built from 18 residues. The CDR3, as DNA: TGTGCCAGCAGCTTAGCCATCGGGGGGCTTTCAACTAATGAAAAACTGTTTTTT. Translation gives CASSLAIGGLSTNEKLFF.

This clonotype was found a few times. This chain joins TRBV11-2 and TRBJ2-3; D remains ambiguous. In germline, CDR1 is SGHAT, CDR2 FQNNGV. V lost 0 bases, J lost 10 bases, and 8 bases lay in between. CDR3 size: 12 residues. The CDR3 spells CASSLEGYAQYF. The CDR3 DNA follows: TGTGCCAGCAGCTTAGAAGGTTATGCGCAGTATTTT. Full variable domain (rest looked up from reference TRBV11-2 and TRBJ2-3): EAGVAQSPRYKIIEKRQSVAFWCNPISGHATLYWYQQILGQGPKLLIQFQNNGVVDDSQLPKDRFSAERLKGVDSTLKIQPAKLEDSAVYLCASSLEGYAQYFGPGTRLTVL.

This chain uses TRBV20-1 with TRBJ1-3, with 9 bases identical to TRBD1. CDR1 is DFQATT, CDR2 SNEGSKA, per germline (reference sequence). The CDR3 has 14 amino acids. J gave up 0 bases and V 3 bases, and 0 bases lay outside the gene matches. CDR3 in DNA: TGCAGTGCTAGGACAGGGGGCTCTGGAAACACCATATATTTT. Protein product: CSARTGGSGNTIYF.

The chain couples TRBV10-2 to TRBJ2-7; D is ambiguous. Trimming removed 2 bases at V and 2 bases at J, with 10 bases between. The CDR3 is made up of 14 amino acids. Germline CDR1 reads WSHSY; CDR2 reads SAAADI. The CDR3 sequence is CASSEPGSPYEQYV. For the CDR3, the DNA is TGCGCCAGCAGTGAGCCAGGCTCCCCCTACGAGCAGTACGTC.

This clonotype was counted ten times or more. The rearrangement joins TRBV7-9 to TRBJ2-3; D possibly corresponds to TRBD2 (5 bases). Germline loops: CDR1 SEHNR, CDR2 FQNEAQ (reference sequence). The V gene lost 3 bases and the J gene lost 1 base, with 17 bases spanning the gap. The CDR3 runs 17 residues. CDR3 region: CASSLVWTPEGTDTQYF. CDR3 coding DNA: TGTGCCAGCAGCTTGGTATGGACTCCCGAGGGCACAGATACGCAGTATTTT.

This clonotype showed up many times. J is TRBJ2-1 and V is TRBV28; D is uncertain. The ends were cut back, 5 bases at V and 9 bases at J, with 14 bases in the middle. Germline V gives CDR1 MDHEN, CDR2 SYDVKM. There are 13 residues in the CDR3. The CDR3 region has the DNA TGTGCCAGCAGTCCCCCCTTTGTGGGTGAGCAGTTCTTC. Amino acids: CASSPPFVGEQFF.

This clonotype has more than one count but fewer than ten. The chain recombines TRBV9 with TRBJ2-7, with 8 nucleotides matching TRBD1. The germline V gene has CDR1 SGDLS and CDR2 YYNGEE. The CDR3 loop spans 16 amino acids. After removal of 4 bases from V and 3 bases from J, the junction contained 12 bases not matched to a gene. The CDR3 spells CASSPDPRTGYYEQYF. In DNA, the CDR3 is TGTGCCAGCAGCCCCGACCCAAGGACAGGGTACTACGAGCAGTACTTC.

This clonotype showed up just a few times. The genes are TRBV19 and TRBJ1-5; maybe TRBD1 (5 bases). The CDR3 spans 15 residues. V shed 5 bases and J shed 0 bases, with 11 bases lying between them. Germline-derived CDR1 and CDR2 are LNHDA and SQIVND (reference sequence). CDR3 nucleotide sequence: TGTGCCAGTAGTCAAGGGACGGGTAGCAATCAGCCCCAGCATTTT. This translates into CASSQGTGSNQPQHF.

This clonotype showed up many times. The chain carries TRBV29-1 and TRBJ2-6; unclear D gene. V lost 5 bases, J lost 1 base, and 3 bases lay in between. The V gene's germline CDR1 is SQVTM and CDR2 ANQGSEA. The CDR3 contains 12 residues. Written as DNA, the CDR3 is TGCAGCGTTTCGTCTGGGGCCAACGTCCTGACTTTC. Its protein product is CSVSSGANVLTF.

This clonotype was seen many times. The chain has TRBV7-3 and TRBJ1-5; 11 bases match TRBD1. The germline V gene has CDR1 SGHTA and CDR2 FQGTGA. After removal of 0 bases from V and 5 bases from J, the junction contained 3 bases not matched to a gene. There are 16 residues in the CDR3. The CDR3 coding sequence is TGTGCCAGCAGCTTAACGGGACAGGGGGTGGATCAGCCCCAGCATTTT. This encodes CASSLTGQGVDQPQHF.

This clonotype has more than one count but fewer than ten. The genes are TRBV12-5 and TRBJ1-1; D is unclear. Trimming cost V 7 bases and J 10 bases, with 16 bases left between them. The CDR3 loop spans 12 amino acids. Germline V CDR1 and CDR2: LGHNT, FRNRAP. CDR3 nucleotides: TGTGCTAGTGCCCCGGATATAGTCAGAGCTTTCTTT. It yields the protein CASAPDIVRAFF.

V and J are TRBV27 and TRBJ1-3; D unclear. The V end lost 2 bases, the J end lost 0 bases, and 8 bases lay between the germline ends. The CDR3 loop spans 15 amino acids. Germline V gives CDR1 MNHEY, CDR2 SMNVEV (reference sequence). CDR3 bases: TGTGCCAGCAGTTTAACTTCAGGCTCTGGAAACACCATATATTTT. It is translated as CASSLTSGSGNTIYF.

The sample holds a few counts of this clonotype. The chain couples TRBV5-1 to TRBJ2-2; 7 bases are a match to TRBD2. The V gene's germline CDR1 is SGHRS and CDR2 YFSETQ. This CDR3 has 15 residues. The J segment lost 7 bases and the V segment lost 4 bases, leaving 10 bases of the junction unmatched. The CDR3 reads CASSPAGEISGELFF. In nucleotides, the CDR3 is TGCGCCAGCAGCCCGGCGGGGGAGATCAGCGGGGAGCTGTTTTTT.

The genes are TRBV29-1 and TRBJ2-5; no reliable D call. V shed 1 base and J shed 5 bases, with 8 bases lying between them. This CDR3 contains 12 residues. From germline, CDR1 is SQVTM and CDR2 ANQGSEA. In DNA, the CDR3 is TGCAGCGTTGAAGGAGGTCTTGAGACCCAGTACTTC. Translating gives CSVEGGLETQYF.

CDR3 nucleotides: TGTGCCAGCCCCCCCGGCGGACGGCTAGCGAGATTCCCCGGGGAGCTGTTTTTT. Translating it yields CASPPGGRLARFPGELFF. The chain combines TRBV12-3 or TRBV12-4 with TRBJ2-2, with TRBD2 as a possible D gene (6 bases). V gave up 8 bases and J gave up 6 bases, with 28 bases separating them. The CDR3 contains 18 residues.

For the CDR3, the DNA is TGTGCCGCCGGTTCGGGGAGAAGAAGCACAGATACGCAGTATTTT. As protein: CAAGSGRRSTDTQYF. V is TRBV6-1 and J is TRBJ2-3; a possible D gene is TRBD2 (5 bases). Trimming shortened V by 11 bases and J by 0 bases, and 18 bases separated the two germline ends. Germline V gene sequence: CDR1 MNHNS, CDR2 SASEGT. The CDR3 sequence is 15 residues long.

This chain uses TRBV25-1 with TRBJ2-7; D is unclear. The CDR3 consists of 12 residues. The V gene's germline CDR1 is MGHDK and CDR2 SYGVNS. V lost 1 base to trimming and J lost 4 bases, with 5 bases between them. CDR3 region: CASSESFYEQYF. The DNA of the CDR3 is TGTGCCAGCAGTGAATCGTTTTACGAGCAGTACTTC.

With regard to this clonotype: A read error is possible here, since a much larger clone lies one base away. The chain has TRBV11-2 and TRBJ2-1, with D perhaps matching TRBD2 (5 bases). V lost 7 bases and J 10 bases, leaving 17 bases between the germline ends. Germline V gene lookup returns CDR1 SGHAT and CDR2 FQNNGV. This CDR3 is 13 amino acids long. CDR3 loop: CASTKTDGEEQFF. In nucleotides, the CDR3 is TGTGCCAGCACCAAGACCGACGGGGAGGAGCAGTTCTTC.

This clonotype has ten or more counts. The V and J genes are TRBV28 and TRBJ1-5; a weak D match, TRBD1 (6 bases). Germline V gene sequence: CDR1 MDHEN, CDR2 SYDVKM. Trimming left V 3 bases short and J 2 bases short, with 11 bases between. The CDR3 is 15 amino acids. The CDR3 here is CASSFGRGGNQPQHF. CDR3 nucleotides: TGTGCCAGCAGTTTTGGCAGGGGCGGCAATCAGCCCCAGCATTTT.

This clonotype has more than one count but fewer than ten. The chain couples TRBV7-3 to TRBJ1-2; 12 bases map to TRBD1. From germline, CDR1 is SGHTA and CDR2 FQGTGA. The CDR3 contains 17 residues. Trimming took 5 bases from V and 7 from J; bases not matched to a gene: 14. The CDR3 DNA follows: TGTGCCAGCAGCATACCCAGCTGGGACAGGGGGCATTGTGGCTACACCTTC. Its translation: CASSIPSWDRGHCGYTF.

The chain combines TRBV2 with TRBJ2-3; 13 nucleotides line up with TRBD2. The CDR3 contains 14 residues. Germline CDR1 and CDR2: SNHLY and FYNNEI. Trimming took 9 bases from V and 6 from J; bases not matched to a gene: 6. The CDR3 DNA reads as TGTGCCAGTCCCGGACTAGCGGGGGACGATACGCAGTATTTT. Residues: CASPGLAGDDTQYF.

The table lists this clonotype with many counts. The J gene is TRBJ2-3, the V gene TRBV11-1; the D gene is possibly TRBD2 (5 bases). V was shortened by 5 bases and J by 2 bases, with 11 bases between the two germline ends. CDR3 size: 14 residues. The germline CDR1 and CDR2 sequences are SGHAT and FQDESV (reference sequence). CDR3 sequence: CASSARRDTDTQYF. In nucleotides, the CDR3 is TGTGCCAGCAGCGCTCGTCGGGACACAGATACGCAGTATTTT.

Details on this clonotype: Just one base apart from a much larger clone, this may be a read error. The chain combines TRBV2 with TRBJ2-3; D possibly corresponds to TRBD1 (6 bases). The CDR3 is made up of 14 amino acids. Trimming took off 6 bases at V and 1 base at J, with 11 bases between the two ends. Germline V CDR1 and CDR2: SNHLY, FYNNEI. This CDR3 is CASRSRGGTDTQYF. The CDR3 nucleotides read TGTGCCAGCAGAAGCAGGGGAGGCACAGATACGCAGTATTTT. Supplemented by reference TRBV2 and TRBJ2-3, the full variable domain reads EPEVTQTPSHQVTQMGQEVILRCVPISNHLYFYWYRQILGQKVEFLVSFYNNEISEKSEIFDDQFSVERPDGSNFTLKIRSTKLEDSAMYFCASRSRGGTDTQYFGPGTRLTVL.